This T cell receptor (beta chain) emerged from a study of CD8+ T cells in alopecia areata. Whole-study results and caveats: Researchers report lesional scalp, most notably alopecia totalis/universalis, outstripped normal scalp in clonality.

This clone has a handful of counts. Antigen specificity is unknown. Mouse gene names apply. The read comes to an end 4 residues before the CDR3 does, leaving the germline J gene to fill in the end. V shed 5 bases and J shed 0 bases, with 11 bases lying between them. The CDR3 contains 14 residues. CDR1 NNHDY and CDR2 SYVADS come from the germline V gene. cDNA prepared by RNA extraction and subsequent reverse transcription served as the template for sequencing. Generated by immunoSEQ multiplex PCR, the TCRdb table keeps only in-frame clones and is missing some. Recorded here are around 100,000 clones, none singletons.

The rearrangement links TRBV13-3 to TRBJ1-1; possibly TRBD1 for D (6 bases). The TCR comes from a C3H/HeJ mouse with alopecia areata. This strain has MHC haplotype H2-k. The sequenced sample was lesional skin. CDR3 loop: CASSGTLANTEVFF. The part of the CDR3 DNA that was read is TGTGCCAGCAGCGGGACACTTGCAAACACA.